The 26 T cell receptor beta chains below all came from one sample that was sequenced in a study of cytomegalovirus exposure and HLA in healthy donors. PCR used 60 Vbeta primers and 13 Jbeta primers. Clones were sequenced by immunoSEQ multiplex PCR, and TCRdb holds only the in-frame ones, with some missing. This table holds over 85,000 clones, about 80% found once. Source material: PBMCs. These receptor sequences come from a man between 40 and 49 years old in good health and CMV-seronegative.

This clone was detected a few times. A junction boundary mismatches the germline segment, possibly from a read error. The rearrangement uses TRBV2 and TRBJ2-7, with D tentatively TRBD2 (6 bases). Germline CDR1 SNHLY, CDR2 FYNNEI. The CDR3 is made up of 14 amino acids. DNA for the CDR3: TGTGCCAGGAGTGCTTCTAGCGAGTCCTACGAGCAGTACTTC. This translates into CARSASSESYEQYF.

V and J are TRBV5-8 and TRBJ2-5, with D possibly matching TRBD2 (6 bases). The CDR3 covers 10 residues. Germline-derived CDR1 and CDR2 are SGHTS and YDEGEE. With 2 bases removed from V and 13 bases from J, the gap between germline ends came to 9 bases. Here the CDR3 reads CASSLAGLYF. In nucleotides, the CDR3 is TGTGCCAGCAGCTTAGCGGGTTTGTACTTC.

In DNA form, the CDR3 reads TGTGCCAGCAGCTCCGGACTAGCGGATTACGAGCAGTACTTC. Amino acids: CASSSGLADYEQYF. The J gene is TRBJ2-5, the V gene TRBV5-4; 10 bases are shared with TRBD2. The DNA end lines up better with TRBJ2-7; the J call may be wrong. Germline CDR1 SGHNT, CDR2 YYREEE (reference sequence). This CDR3 spans 14 amino acids.

This rearrangement joins TRBV28 to TRBJ2-7; 9 positions agree with TRBD1. The CDR3 has 15 amino acids. CDR1 is MDHEN, CDR2 SYDVKM, per germline. Germline trimming cut 10 bases from V and 6 bases from J; bases unmatched to any gene: 16. The DNA of the CDR3 is TGTGCCACTGAAGGAAGTACAGGGGGCTTTGCCGAGCAGTACTTC. Translation: CATEGSTGGFAEQYF.

The chain joins TRBV27 to TRBJ2-7; D remains ambiguous. Trimming took off 6 bases at V and 3 bases at J, with 18 bases between the two ends. The CDR3 consists of 15 residues. Germline V gene sequence: CDR1 MNHEY, CDR2 SMNVEV (reference sequence). The CDR3 spells CASRISTDLFYEQYF. The CDR3 DNA reads as TGTGCCAGCAGGATCTCAACAGATCTTTTCTACGAGCAGTACTTC.

This chain joins TRBV4-1 and TRBJ2-1; 8 bases line up with TRBD1. V lost 2 bases to trimming and J lost 2 bases; unmatched junction nucleotides: 8. The CDR3 is 17 amino acids. Germline values: CDR1 MGHRA, CDR2 YSYEKL. The CDR3 region is CASSQLRAGGAYNEQFF. The CDR3 region has the DNA TGCGCCAGCAGCCAACTAAGGGCAGGGGGCGCCTACAATGAGCAGTTCTTC.

The chain has TRBV30 and TRBJ1-6, with D unresolved. The CDR3 has 14 amino acids. V dropped 3 bases and J dropped 0 bases, with 6 bases sitting between them. The V gene's germline CDR1 is GTSNPN and CDR2 SVGIG (reference sequence). The CDR3 loop is CAWRQSSYNSPLHF. The CDR3 nucleotides read TGTGCCTGGAGACAGAGCTCCTATAATTCACCCCTCCACTTT.

The chain recombines TRBV28 with TRBJ1-2, with 12 bases lining up with TRBD1. Germline trimming cut 4 bases from V and 7 bases from J; bases unmatched to any gene: 10. This CDR3 is built from 16 residues. CDR1 is MDHEN and CDR2 is SYDVKM in the germline V gene. The CDR3 DNA reads as TGTGCCAGCAGTTCACCACCGGGACAGGGGGCGGTTGGCTACACCTTC. Encoded protein: CASSSPPGQGAVGYTF.

The rearrangement links TRBV5-1 to TRBJ2-3, with 8 bases fitting TRBD1. Germline V lookup: CDR1 SGHRS, CDR2 YFSETQ. CDR3 size: 17 residues. Trimming removed 2 bases from V and 0 bases from J; junction bases left unmatched: 8. The CDR3 DNA is TGCGCCAGCAGCTTCGCCAGGACAGGGATCAGCACAGATACGCAGTATTTT. Translated, it gives CASSFARTGISTDTQYF.

The chain has TRBV28 and TRBJ2-7; 8 nucleotides line up with TRBD1. Trimming took 2 bases from V and 2 from J; bases not matched to a gene: 2. CDR3 size: 14 residues. Germline assignment: CDR1 MDHEN and CDR2 SYDVKM. The CDR3 loop reads CASSLGDRTYEQYF. The CDR3 DNA reads TGTGCCAGCAGTTTAGGGGACAGGACCTACGAGCAGTACTTC.

V gene TRBV6-6 combines with J gene TRBJ2-1; possibly TRBD2 for D (6 bases). Looked up from germline, CDR1 is MNHNY and CDR2 is SVGAGI (reference sequence). The CDR3 is made up of 15 amino acids. Deletions cut 2 bases from V and 2 bases from J, with 10 bases between. CDR3 bases: TGTGCCAGCAGTTACGTGGCGGGACCCTACAATGAGCAGTTCTTC. Protein product: CASSYVAGPYNEQFF.

This chain connects TRBV5-5 to TRBJ2-7; no firm D call. Germline CDR1 SGHKS, CDR2 YYEKEE (reference sequence). V shed 3 bases and J shed 4 bases, with 11 bases lying between them. This CDR3 region has 13 residues. CDR3 bases: TGTGCCAGCAGCTGGAAAGGCGGATACGAGCAGTACTTC. This codes for CASSWKGGYEQYF.

V usage is TRBV28 and J usage is TRBJ2-1; 7 bases agree with TRBD2. Per the germline V gene, CDR1 is MDHEN and CDR2 is SYDVKM. Unmatched junction bases numbered 7, after V lost 2 bases and J lost 9 bases. The CDR3 is made up of 14 amino acids. Here the CDR3 reads CASSLGAGVSEQFF. CDR3 sequence (DNA): TGTGCCAGCAGTTTAGGGGCGGGAGTGAGTGAGCAGTTCTTC.

In this sample, this clone turned up a few times. Other nucleotide sequences in the sample specify the same CDR3. The rearrangement uses TRBV18 and TRBJ1-2, with D maybe TRBD1 (5 bases). V was cut by 2 bases and J by 1 base, with 5 bases left in between. The CDR3 is 13 residues long. CDR1 KGHSH and CDR2 LQKENI come from the germline V gene. The CDR3 reads CASSPDSNYGYTF. For the CDR3, the DNA is TGTGCCAGCTCACCAGACAGTAACTATGGCTACACCTTC.

This clone was seen a handful of times. One junction end disagrees with the germline gene, perhaps due to a read error. This chain joins TRBV7-9 and TRBJ2-7, with D possibly TRBD2 on 6 matching bases. The CDR3 is made up of 16 amino acids. Germline assignment: CDR1 SEHNR and CDR2 FQNEAQ (reference sequence). In DNA, the CDR3 is TGTTCCAGCAGCTTAGCGCGGGGCCTCCGTACTTACGAGCAGTACTTC. Its translation: CSSSLARGLRTYEQYF.

The CDR3 is CASSLDNRVRSYNEQFF. CDR3 DNA sequence: TGTGCCAGCAGCTTAGACAACAGGGTGCGGTCCTACAATGAGCAGTTCTTC. J is TRBJ2-1 and V is TRBV7-2; D might be TRBD1 (6 bases). Trimming removed 1 base at V and 1 base at J, with 14 bases between. CDR1 is SGHTA and CDR2 is FQGNSA in the germline V gene. This CDR3 contains 17 residues. Together with reference TRBV7-2 and TRBJ2-1, the CDR3 gives the full variable domain: GAGVSQSPSNKVTEKGKDVELRCDPISGHTALYWYRQSLGQGLEFLIYFQGNSAPDKSGLPSDRFSAERTGGSVSTLTIQRTQQEDSAVYLCASSLDNRVRSYNEQFFGPGTRLTVL.

Notes on this clone: A read error may produce the germline difference seen at one junction end. This chain links TRBV5-1 with TRBJ2-1; TRBD2 matches 8 bases. This CDR3 region has 19 residues. Germline V lookup: CDR1 SGHRS, CDR2 YFSETQ. CDR3 sequence: CASSFQGTTGGLPGNGQFF. The CDR3 nucleotides are TGCGCCAGCAGCTTCCAGGGTACGACGGGGGGGCTACCCGGGAATGGGCAGTTCTTC.

This chain's CDR3 is CASSLRGGTEAFF. For the CDR3, the DNA is TGTGCCAGCAGCTTACGCGGGGGAACTGAAGCTTTCTTT. J is TRBJ1-1 and V is TRBV7-2, with D possibly TRBD1 on 5 matching bases. Germline lookup yields CDR1 SGHTA and CDR2 FQGNSA. The CDR3 has 13 residues. Trimming cost V 2 bases and J 5 bases, with 9 bases left between them.

This clone has only a few counts. The CDR3 bases are TGTGCCAGCAGCAGAACGCGTGTGGCAGGGGGAAGCACAGATACGCAGTATTTT. Amino acids: CASSRTRVAGGSTDTQYF. J is TRBJ2-3 and V is TRBV7-8, with 7 positions matching TRBD1. The CDR3 totals 18 residues. Germline CDR1 reads SGHVS; CDR2 reads FQNEAQ. The junction had 14 bases not matched to a gene; V was cut back by 5 bases and J by 0 bases.

The chain has TRBV9 and TRBJ1-2, with D unclear. V was clipped by 3 bases and J by 8 bases, with 8 bases between them. Per germline, CDR1 SGDLS and CDR2 YYNGEE. The CDR3 extends over 11 amino acids. CDR3 DNA sequence: TGTGCCAGCAGCGCCGGGTTGGGCTACACCTTC. This gives the protein CASSAGLGYTF. Full variable domain (outside the CDR3, taken from reference TRBV9 and TRBJ1-2): DSGVTQTPKHLITATGQRVTLRCSPRSGDLSVYWYQQSLDQGLQFLIQYYNGEERAKGNILERFSAQQFPDLHSELNLSSLELGDSALYFCASSAGLGYTFGSGTRLTVV.

The V call is TRBV28, the J call TRBJ1-2; unclear D gene. V was pared by 10 bases and J by 1 base, with 19 bases between. Germline CDR1 MDHEN, CDR2 SYDVKM. The length of the CDR3 is 15 residues. The DNA of the CDR3 is TGTGCCATCTTTACCCGCGGCGGAGTTAACTATGGCTACACCTTC. Amino acid sequence: CAIFTRGGVNYGYTF.

This rearrangement joins TRBV6-5 to TRBJ2-7; TRBD1 might be the D (5 bases). Trimming shortened V by 1 base and J by 5 bases, and 15 bases separated the two germline ends. The CDR3 runs to 15 residues. The V gene's germline CDR1 is MNHEY and CDR2 SVGAGI. CDR3 sequence: CASSYYDGHVNEQYF. The CDR3 DNA is TGTGCCAGCAGTTACTACGACGGACATGTGAACGAGCAGTACTTC.

The CDR3 protein is CASSLLGQGTAGGKLFF. Written as DNA, the CDR3 is TGTGCCAGCAGTTTACTTGGACAGGGGACCGCGGGGGGAAAACTGTTTTTT. The chain uses TRBV28 and TRBJ1-4; the match to TRBD1 covers 9 bases. The germline gives CDR1 MDHEN, CDR2 SYDVKM. This CDR3 comprises 17 residues. The J segment lost 10 bases and the V segment lost 2 bases, leaving 14 bases of the junction unmatched.

The genes are TRBV4-3 and TRBJ1-2, with D unresolved. Trimming removed 7 bases at V and 8 bases at J, with 23 bases between. The CDR3 consists of 15 residues. Germline loops: CDR1 LGHNA, CDR2 YSLEER. The CDR3 region is CASTKQRGLLEGYTF. The CDR3, as DNA: TGCGCCAGCACCAAACAAAGAGGTCTACTTGAGGGCTACACCTTC.

A single count supports this clone. The V gene is TRBV7-6, the J gene TRBJ1-4; D remains unclear. The CDR3 is made up of 13 amino acids. From germline, CDR1 is SGHVS and CDR2 FNYEAQ. The V end was cut by 1 base, the J end by 5 bases, with 5 bases between. The DNA for the CDR3 is TGTGCCAGCAGCTTAGTGAGCAATGAAAAACTGTTTTTT. This translates into CASSLVSNEKLFF.

V and J are TRBV25-1 and TRBJ2-7; 7 bases align to TRBD1. This CDR3 spans 12 amino acids. From germline, CDR1 is MGHDK and CDR2 SYGVNS. Trimming removed 3 bases from V and 11 bases from J; junction bases left unmatched: 7. The CDR3 reads CASSDPQGVEYF. In DNA, the CDR3 is TGTGCCAGCAGTGACCCGCAGGGGGTGGAGTACTTC.